These 31 T cell receptor beta chains came from one sample sequenced in a study of cytomegalovirus exposure and HLA in healthy donors. PCR amplification relied on 60 Vbeta primers (plus 13 Jbeta primers). TCRdb keeps only in-frame clones here, not all; method: immunoSEQ multiplex PCR. The data hold about 120,000 clones, with 81% observed a single time. The specimen sequenced was PBMCs. The receptors here all came from a man younger than 35 in good health and CMV-seropositive.

The chain employs TRBV9 and TRBJ1-5; D not certain. V was cut by 3 bases and J by 7 bases, with 11 bases left in between. The CDR3 is 13 residues long. The germline V gene has CDR1 SGDLS and CDR2 YYNGEE. The CDR3 DNA reads TGTGCCAGCAGCGGCCCTAGCGGGCAGCCCCAGCATTTT. Translating gives CASSGPSGQPQHF.

A word on this clone: The sample carries other DNA sequences with the same CDR3. The V gene is TRBV7-6, the J gene TRBJ1-6; the match to TRBD1 covers 7 bases. The CDR3 sequence is 14 residues long. CDR1 SGHVS and CDR2 FNYEAQ come from the germline V gene. V shed 0 bases, J shed 11 bases, and the junction held 4 bases outside the gene matches. CDR3 sequence reads: CASSLAVTGAPLHF. CDR3 nucleotide sequence: TGTGCCAGCAGCTTAGCTGTAACAGGGGCACCCCTCCACTTT.

This clone is a singleton in its sample. This chain joins TRBV7-9 and TRBJ2-1, with 7 bases fitting TRBD1. Trimming took 2 bases from V and 5 from J; bases not matched to a gene: 9. Germline CDR1 and CDR2: SEHNR and FQNEAQ (reference sequence). This CDR3 region has 16 residues. The CDR3 loop reads CASSLLGRTGDNEQFF. The DNA of the CDR3 is TGTGCCAGCAGCTTATTAGGCCGGACAGGAGACAATGAGCAGTTCTTC.

The rearrangement uses TRBV11-2 and TRBJ2-5; 9 bases are shared with TRBD1. In germline, CDR1 is SGHAT, CDR2 FQNNGV. The junction had 3 bases not matched to a gene; V was cut back by 5 bases and J by 5 bases. The CDR3 is 13 amino acids. Here the CDR3 DNA reads TGTGCCAGCAGCCGGGACAGGGACGAGACCCAGTACTTC. Residues: CASSRDRDETQYF. The whole variable domain, filled in from reference TRBV11-2 and TRBJ2-5, reads EAGVAQSPRYKIIEKRQSVAFWCNPISGHATLYWYQQILGQGPKLLIQFQNNGVVDDSQLPKDRFSAERLKGVDSTLKIQPAKLEDSAVYLCASSRDRDETQYFGPGTRLLVL.

The genes are TRBV2 and TRBJ1-2; D perhaps matches TRBD1 (6 bases). Germline V gene data show CDR1 as SNHLY and CDR2 as FYNNEI. This CDR3 contains 14 residues. V was cut by 2 bases and J by 0 bases, with 7 bases left in between. CDR3 sequence: CASSERTANYGYTF. CDR3 nucleotides: TGTGCCAGCAGTGAACGGACAGCTAACTATGGCTACACCTTC.

The CDR3 DNA reads TGTGCCAGCAGCTTGGACTACGAGCAAGAGACCCAGTACTTC. It codes for CASSLDYEQETQYF. The chain uses TRBV5-4 and TRBJ2-5; no reliable D call. V was shortened by 0 bases and J by 2 bases, with 8 bases between the two germline ends. This CDR3 region has 14 residues. Germline V gene lookup returns CDR1 SGHNT and CDR2 YYREEE (reference sequence).

The chain has TRBV7-8 and TRBJ1-1; no firm D call. The CDR3 sequence is 14 residues long. Trimming stripped 8 bases from V and 4 bases from J, with 17 bases between. From germline, CDR1 is SGHVS and CDR2 FQNEAQ. The CDR3 nucleotides are TGTGCCAGCGGCCCCGACTCCCGGGGCACTGAAGCTTTCTTT. This translates into CASGPDSRGTEAFF.

This chain links TRBV7-9 with TRBJ1-6; D gene uncertain. CDR1 and CDR2 from the germline V gene are SEHNR and FQNEAQ (reference sequence). V shed 5 bases and J shed 6 bases, with 17 bases lying between them. This CDR3 region has 16 residues. As DNA, the CDR3 is TGTGCCAGCAGCCCGGTGGGCCCCACTGGTAATTCACCCCTCCACTTT. Translated: CASSPVGPTGNSPLHF.

The CDR3 DNA reads TGTGCCATCAGTGAGCAGGAGAACACCGGGGAGCTGTTTTTT. It encodes CAISEQENTGELFF. The rearrangement uses TRBV10-3 and TRBJ2-2; D not certain. Germline lookup yields CDR1 ENHRY and CDR2 SYGVKD. V was shortened by 2 bases and J by 1 base, with 5 bases between the two germline ends. This CDR3 comprises 14 residues.

This chain uses TRBV5-4 with TRBJ2-3; TRBD2 agrees at 13 bases. J gave up 0 bases and V 4 bases, and 5 bases lay outside the gene matches. Germline CDR1 SGHNT, CDR2 YYREEE (reference sequence). This CDR3 comprises 17 residues. Here the CDR3 reads CASSPGLAGVSTDTQYF. CDR3 DNA: TGTGCCAGCAGCCCAGGACTAGCGGGAGTCAGCACAGATACGCAGTATTTT.

This chain links TRBV9 with TRBJ2-5; 7 bases fit TRBD1. This CDR3 has 16 residues. V shed 2 bases and J 3 bases; nucleotides not matched to a gene: 10. Germline V lookup: CDR1 SGDLS, CDR2 YYNGEE. The CDR3 sequence: CASSVGSQGPEETQYF. In DNA form, the CDR3 reads TGTGCCAGCAGCGTCGGTTCACAGGGGCCCGAAGAGACCCAGTACTTC.

This clone has only a few counts. The chain couples TRBV2 to TRBJ2-1, with a tentative D call TRBD2 (6 bases). The germline V gene encodes CDR1 SNHLY and CDR2 FYNNEI. This CDR3 has 13 amino acids. V dropped 5 bases and J dropped 5 bases, with 10 bases sitting between them. The chain's CDR3 is CASSQGLNNEQFF. The DNA for the CDR3 is TGTGCCAGCAGTCAGGGACTCAACAATGAGCAGTTCTTC.

The sample holds a few counts of this clone. The rearrangement joins TRBV2 to TRBJ2-1; 11 nucleotides match TRBD2. CDR3 length: 15 residues. The V segment lost 6 bases and the J segment 6 bases; nucleotides outside the gene matches: 7. The germline gives CDR1 SNHLY, CDR2 FYNNEI. CDR3 DNA: TGTGCCAGCAGCGCACTAGCGGGGGTCCCCAATGAGCAGTTCTTC. Residues: CASSALAGVPNEQFF.

This chain uses TRBV27 with TRBJ2-1; TRBD2 agrees at 8 bases. Germline CDR1 reads MNHEY; CDR2 reads SMNVEV (reference sequence). The V segment lost 5 bases and the J segment 6 bases; nucleotides outside the gene matches: 18. The CDR3 is 18 amino acids. CDR3 loop: CASSLGPRNGRATNEQFF. The DNA of the CDR3 is TGTGCCAGCAGTCTGGGACCGCGGAACGGGAGGGCAACCAATGAGCAGTTCTTC.

V and J are TRBV6-5 and TRBJ1-1, with 8 positions matching TRBD1. The CDR3 has 13 residues. Germline V gene data show CDR1 as MNHEY and CDR2 as SVGAGI. CDR3 region: CTSGGLSNTEAFF. CDR3 in DNA: TGTACTTCAGGGGGCCTCTCGAACACTGAAGCTTTCTTT.

The chain is built from TRBV6-1 and TRBJ1-1; D unresolved. Between the trimmed V and J ends, which lost 0 bases and 3 bases, there was a span of 5 bases. The CDR3 extends over 13 amino acids. Germline V gene lookup returns CDR1 MNHNS and CDR2 SASEGT. CDR3 loop: CASSEARDTEAFF. CDR3 in DNA: TGTGCCAGCAGTGAAGCTCGGGACACTGAAGCTTTCTTT.

The V call is TRBV6-6, the J call TRBJ1-5, with D possibly matching TRBD1 (5 bases). The CDR3 has 13 amino acids. Germline V gives CDR1 MNHNY, CDR2 SVGAGI (reference sequence). The ends were cut back, 5 bases at V and 5 bases at J, with 10 bases in the middle. In nucleotides, the CDR3 is TGTGCCAGCAGTGACAGTTCCTATCAGCCCCAGCATTTT. Amino acids: CASSDSSYQPQHF.

The chain combines TRBV10-3 with TRBJ1-2, with unresolved D. Per germline, CDR1 ENHRY and CDR2 SYGVKD. This CDR3 has 11 amino acids. The germline V and J ends were trimmed by 9 bases and 4 bases, with 9 bases remaining between them. DNA for the CDR3: TGTGCCATGGGGAGTACCTATGGCTACACCTTC. Its protein product is CAMGSTYGYTF.

This chain uses TRBV10-3 with TRBJ2-2; 8 nucleotides align to TRBD2. CDR3 length: 16 amino acids. Germline V gives CDR1 ENHRY, CDR2 SYGVKD. The J segment lost 2 bases and the V segment lost 4 bases, leaving 6 bases of the junction unmatched. CDR3 sequence (DNA): TGTGCCATCAGTGGGTGGCTAGCGGGTAACACCGGGGAGCTGTTTTTT. Translating gives CAISGWLAGNTGELFF.

In its sample, this clone was seen a few times. The chain is built from TRBV27 and TRBJ2-5; D unresolved. Between the trimmed V and J ends, which lost 5 bases and 0 bases, there was a span of 10 bases. This CDR3 contains 14 residues. Germline CDR1 and CDR2: MNHEY and SMNVEV (reference sequence). The CDR3 DNA reads TGTGCCAGCAGTGCGAGCTGGTACCAAGAGACCCAGTACTTC. Encoded protein: CASSASWYQETQYF.

The rearrangement links TRBV4-3 to TRBJ1-1; no clear D gene. The V gene lost 1 base and the J gene lost 4 bases, with 7 bases spanning the gap. Germline V CDR1 and CDR2: LGHNA, YSLEER. The CDR3 contains 13 residues. The CDR3 DNA reads TGCGCCAGCAGCCAAGTAACTGGCACTGAAGCTTTCTTT. Residues: CASSQVTGTEAFF.

This clone was observed a few times. The chain carries TRBV5-4 and TRBJ2-4, with TRBD1 matching 7 bases. There are 15 residues in the CDR3. The trim removed 4 bases at V and 1 base at J, leaving 5 bases unmatched. CDR1 and CDR2 (germline): SGHNT, YYREEE (reference sequence). As DNA, the CDR3 is TGTGCCAGCAGCGCGGTACAGGGGGCCAAAAACATTCAGTACTTC. This sequence encodes CASSAVQGAKNIQYF. Full variable domain (missing parts from reference TRBV5-4 and TRBJ2-4): ETGVTQSPTHLIKTRGQQVTLRCSSQSGHNTVSWYQQALGQGPQFIFQYYREEENGRGNFPPRFSGLQFPNYSSELNVNALELDDSALYLCASSAVQGAKNIQYFGAGTRLSVL.

This chain connects TRBV11-2 to TRBJ1-4, with 7 nucleotides matching TRBD1. This CDR3 spans 15 amino acids. Unmatched junction bases numbered 11, after V lost 5 bases and J lost 8 bases. Germline values: CDR1 SGHAT, CDR2 FQNNGV. The CDR3 reads CASSPAAGGEEKLFF. CDR3 coding DNA: TGTGCCAGCAGCCCCGCGGCAGGGGGAGAGGAAAAACTGTTTTTT.

This chain connects TRBV29-1 to TRBJ1-1; TRBD1 might be the D (6 bases). V lost 6 bases and J 1 base, leaving 9 bases between the germline ends. CDR1 and CDR2 from the germline V gene are SQVTM and ANQGSEA. CDR3 length: 12 amino acids. The CDR3 nucleotides read TGCAGCGTGAGGGGACAGAACACTGAAGCTTTCTTT. Protein product: CSVRGQNTEAFF.

This chain uses TRBV27 with TRBJ1-4, with D maybe TRBD1 (5 bases). Germline V gene lookup returns CDR1 MNHEY and CDR2 SMNVEV (reference sequence). V was shortened by 5 bases and J by 7 bases, with 17 bases between the two germline ends. This CDR3 is 15 amino acids long. CDR3 residues: CASSVGGWASEKLFF. As DNA, the CDR3 is TGTGCCAGCAGTGTCGGGGGATGGGCTAGTGAAAAACTGTTTTTT.

The chain has TRBV12-5 and TRBJ2-7; 9 positions agree with TRBD2. V lost 3 bases, J lost 1 base, and 7 bases stayed unmatched. Germline V gene sequence: CDR1 LGHNT, CDR2 FRNRAP. This CDR3 has 16 residues. CDR3 in amino acids: CASGFERAGGSYEQYF. In DNA, the CDR3 is TGTGCTAGTGGTTTCGAAAGAGCGGGAGGTTCCTACGAGCAGTACTTC.

The count of this clone is one. This chain links TRBV7-2 with TRBJ2-7; 11 bases agree with TRBD2. V gave up 6 bases and J gave up 6 bases; unmatched junction bases: 10. CDR3 length: 15 residues. Germline V gene sequence: CDR1 SGHTA, CDR2 FQGNSA. CDR3: CASSPTSGVASEQYF. For the CDR3, the DNA is TGTGCCAGCAGTCCGACTAGCGGGGTAGCTAGCGAGCAGTACTTC. Filled out from reference TRBV7-2 and TRBJ2-7, the complete variable domain reads GAGVSQSPSNKVTEKGKDVELRCDPISGHTALYWYRQSLGQGLEFLIYFQGNSAPDKSGLPSDRFSAERTGGSVSTLTIQRTQQEDSAVYLCASSPTSGVASEQYFGPGTRLTVT.

The chain uses TRBV7-7 and TRBJ2-1; 7 nucleotides line up with TRBD2. The V gene's germline CDR1 is SSHAT and CDR2 FNYEAQ (reference sequence). The CDR3 runs to 13 residues. After removal of 5 bases from V and 9 bases from J, the junction contained 7 bases not matched to a gene. The CDR3 sequence is CASSPLGGGEQFF. The CDR3 region has the DNA TGTGCCAGCAGCCCACTGGGGGGGGGTGAGCAGTTCTTC.

This sequence joins TRBV2 and TRBJ1-2; TRBD1 matches at 7 bases. The germline gives CDR1 SNHLY, CDR2 FYNNEI. The CDR3 has 13 amino acids. Germline trimming cut 7 bases from V and 2 bases from J; bases unmatched to any gene: 4. CDR3 loop: CASKTGLNYGYTF. The CDR3 DNA reads as TGTGCCAGCAAGACAGGGCTCAACTATGGCTACACCTTC.

V is TRBV2 and J is TRBJ2-3, with D perhaps TRBD1 (6 bases). Deletions cut 4 bases from V and 9 bases from J, with 8 bases between. Germline V CDR1 and CDR2: SNHLY, FYNNEI. This CDR3 is built from 11 residues. CDR3 in amino acids: CASSAGVTQYF. DNA of the CDR3: TGTGCCAGCAGTGCAGGGGTCACGCAGTATTTT.

This clone turned up a few times. This chain joins TRBV6-5 and TRBJ2-7; 8 bases line up with TRBD1. Germline loops: CDR1 MNHEY, CDR2 SVGAGI. Trimming removed 5 bases from V and 5 bases from J; junction bases left unmatched: 11. The CDR3 has 15 amino acids. In DNA, the CDR3 is TGTGCCAGCAGTATGGGGGCCGGACAGGGTCACGAGCAGTACTTC. Protein: CASSMGAGQGHEQYF.